The rows below give T cell receptor beta chains drawn from one sample of a study of CD8+CD57+ T cells in acquired aplastic anemia. TCRdb called the reads again in MiXCR, with one record for every CDR3 protein. The sample shows hundreds of thousands of distinct CDR3 sequences, 56% of them seen only once. Sequenced sample: sorted CD4+, CD8+, or CD8+CD57+ T cells (not recorded which) from PBMCs. Source of these receptors: a human donor with aplastic anemia. CDR3s include the opening cysteine and the closing phenylalanine or tryptophan. A D gene is named only where the DNA matches it firmly. Where a row states a size, it is once, few, many or the class of an expanded clone; other rows omit it.

clone_size: .
d_call: .
j_call: TRBJ2-3
v_call: TRBV24-1
cdr3_aa: CATGGDVSTDTQYF
cdr3_nt: TGTGCCACCGGGGGTGACGTTTCCACAGATACGCAGTATTTT

clone_size: once
d_call: .
j_call: TRBJ2-7
v_call: TRBV6-5
cdr3_aa: CASSKYYEQYF
cdr3_nt: TGTGCCAGCAGCAAGTACTACGAGCAGTACTTC

clone_size: .
d_call: .
j_call: TRBJ1-4
v_call: TRBV5-1
cdr3_aa: CASSLGRGNEKLFF
cdr3_nt: TGCGCCAGCAGCTTGGGTCGGGGTAATGAAAAACTGTTTTTT

clone_size: many
d_call: .
j_call: TRBJ2-1
v_call: TRBV5-1
cdr3_aa: CASSPNPGTATYNEQFF
cdr3_nt: TGCGCCAGCAGCCCTAATCCCGGGACCGCGACCTACAATGAGCAGTTCTTC

clone_size: many
d_call: .
j_call: TRBJ2-7
v_call: TRBV6-5
cdr3_aa: CASSYSPGKYEQYF
cdr3_nt: TGTGCCAGCAGTTATTCCCCCGGAAAGTACGAGCAGTACTTC

clone_size: many
d_call: TRBD1
j_call: TRBJ2-5
v_call: TRBV5-1
cdr3_aa: CASSSQGTGARETQYF
cdr3_nt: TGCGCCAGCAGCTCGCAAGGGACAGGGGCGAGGGAGACCCAGTACTTC

clone_size: few
d_call: .
j_call: TRBJ2-2
v_call: TRBV2
cdr3_aa: CASTRLAWGSGELFF
cdr3_nt: TGTGCCAGCACCCGCCTGGCGTGGGGCTCTGGGGAGCTGTTTTTT

clone_size: .
d_call: .
j_call: TRBJ1-5
v_call: TRBV10-3
cdr3_aa: CAIRARDNQPQHF
cdr3_nt: TGTGCCATCAGGGCGCGGGATAATCAGCCCCAGCATTTT

clone_size: .
d_call: .
j_call: TRBJ1-3
v_call: TRBV7-9
cdr3_aa: CASSPWWGADGNTIYF
cdr3_nt: TGTGCCAGCAGCCCCTGGTGGGGGGCTGATGGAAACACCATATATTTT

clone_size: .
d_call: TRBD2
j_call: TRBJ2-5
v_call: TRBV7-3
cdr3_aa: CAGSLSSGGTETQYF
cdr3_nt: TGTGCCGGCAGCTTGTCTAGCGGGGGGACAGAGACCCAGTACTTC

clone_size: many
d_call: .
j_call: TRBJ1-4
v_call: TRBV14
cdr3_aa: CASSRQTGRNEKLFF
cdr3_nt: TGTGCCAGCAGCCGACAGACAGGTCGAAATGAAAAACTGTTTTTT

clone_size: .
d_call: .
j_call: TRBJ1-2
v_call: TRBV19
cdr3_aa: CASMTGGSGYTF
cdr3_nt: TGTGCCAGTATGACGGGGGGATCTGGCTACACCTTC

clone_size: .
d_call: .
j_call: TRBJ1-3
v_call: TRBV13
cdr3_aa: CASRRDGGNTIYF
cdr3_nt: TGTGCCAGCAGGCGGGACGGGGGAAACACCATATATTTT

clone_size: .
d_call: .
j_call: TRBJ1-2
v_call: TRBV24-1
cdr3_aa: CATSDLVGGYTF
cdr3_nt: TGTGCCACCAGTGACCTCGTGGGAGGCTACACCTTC

clone_size: many
d_call: TRBD1
j_call: TRBJ2-7
v_call: TRBV27
cdr3_aa: CASSGSGTGGPYEQYF
cdr3_nt: TGTGCCAGCAGTGGTTCCGGGACAGGGGGTCCCTACGAGCAGTACTTC

clone_size: once
d_call: .
j_call: TRBJ1-2
v_call: TRBV5-1
cdr3_aa: CASSFDKIGYTF
cdr3_nt: TGCGCCAGCAGCTTTGACAAAATTGGCTACACCTTC

clone_size: .
d_call: .
j_call: TRBJ1-3
v_call: TRBV7-4
cdr3_aa: CASSLGGPGNLNTIYF
cdr3_nt: TGTGCCAGCAGCTTAGGGGGGCCAGGGAATCTAAACACCATATATTTT

clone_size: many
d_call: .
j_call: TRBJ1-5
v_call: TRBV18
cdr3_aa: CASSPGQGNQPQHF
cdr3_nt: TGTGCCAGCTCACCGGGGCAAGGGAATCAGCCCCAGCATTTT

clone_size: many
d_call: TRBD2
j_call: TRBJ2-3
v_call: TRBV6-5
cdr3_aa: CASSYSVRGMGGDTQYF
cdr3_nt: TGTGCCAGCAGTTACTCAGTGCGGGGGATGGGGGGAGATACGCAGTATTTT

clone_size: .
d_call: .
j_call: TRBJ2-7
v_call: TRBV2
cdr3_aa: CASSISGSSYEQYF
cdr3_nt: TGTGCCAGCAGTATAAGCGGAAGCTCCTACGAGCAGTACTTC

clone_size: .
d_call: .
j_call: TRBJ1-6
v_call: TRBV7-9
cdr3_aa: CASSLGSGGTNSPLHF
cdr3_nt: TGTGCCAGCAGCTTAGGGAGCGGGGGAACGAATTCACCCCTCCACTTT

clone_size: many
d_call: .
j_call: TRBJ1-1
v_call: TRBV11-3
cdr3_aa: CASSWSENTEAFF
cdr3_nt: TGTGCCAGCAGCTGGTCAGAGAACACTGAAGCTTTCTTT

clone_size: .
d_call: TRBD1
j_call: TRBJ1-1
v_call: TRBV20-1
cdr3_aa: CSARPRGREAFF
cdr3_nt: TGCAGTGCTAGACCGAGGGGGCGCGAAGCTTTCTTT